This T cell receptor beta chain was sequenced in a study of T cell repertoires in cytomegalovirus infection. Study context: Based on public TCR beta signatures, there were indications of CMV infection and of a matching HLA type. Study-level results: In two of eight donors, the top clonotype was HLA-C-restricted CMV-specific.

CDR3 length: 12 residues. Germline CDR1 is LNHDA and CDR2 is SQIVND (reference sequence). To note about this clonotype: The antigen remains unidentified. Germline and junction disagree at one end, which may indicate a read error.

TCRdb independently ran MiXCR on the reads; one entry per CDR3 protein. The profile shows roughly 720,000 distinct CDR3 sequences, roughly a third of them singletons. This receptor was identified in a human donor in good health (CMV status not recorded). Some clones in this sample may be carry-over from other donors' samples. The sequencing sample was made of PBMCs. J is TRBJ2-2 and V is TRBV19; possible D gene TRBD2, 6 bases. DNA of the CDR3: TGTGCCGGACTCCAAGCAACCGGGGGGCTGTTTTTT. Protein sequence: CAGLQATGGLFF. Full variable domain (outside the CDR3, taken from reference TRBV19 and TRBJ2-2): DGGITQSPKYLFRKEGQNVTLSCEQNLNHDAMYWYRQDPGQGLRLIYYSQIVNDFQKGDIAEGYSVSREKKESFPLTVTSAQKNPTAFYLCAGLQATGGLFFGEGSRLTVL.